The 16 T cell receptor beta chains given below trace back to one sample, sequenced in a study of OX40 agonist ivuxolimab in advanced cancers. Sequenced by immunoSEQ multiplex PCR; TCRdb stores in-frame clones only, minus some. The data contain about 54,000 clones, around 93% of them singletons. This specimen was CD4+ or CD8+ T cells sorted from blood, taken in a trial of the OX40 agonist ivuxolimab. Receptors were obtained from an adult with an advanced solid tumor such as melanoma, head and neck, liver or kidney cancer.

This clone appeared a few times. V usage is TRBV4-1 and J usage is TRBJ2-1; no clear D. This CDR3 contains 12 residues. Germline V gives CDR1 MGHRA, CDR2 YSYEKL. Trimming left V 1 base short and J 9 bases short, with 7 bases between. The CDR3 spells CASSQGGIEQFF. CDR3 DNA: TGCGCCAGCAGCCAAGGTGGCATTGAGCAGTTCTTC.

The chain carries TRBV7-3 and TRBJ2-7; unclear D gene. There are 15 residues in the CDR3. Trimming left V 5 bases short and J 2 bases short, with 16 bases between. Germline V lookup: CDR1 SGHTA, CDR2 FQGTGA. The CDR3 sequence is CASSPSASSPYEQYF. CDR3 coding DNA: TGTGCCAGCAGCCCCTCGGCAAGTTCCCCCTACGAGCAGTACTTC.

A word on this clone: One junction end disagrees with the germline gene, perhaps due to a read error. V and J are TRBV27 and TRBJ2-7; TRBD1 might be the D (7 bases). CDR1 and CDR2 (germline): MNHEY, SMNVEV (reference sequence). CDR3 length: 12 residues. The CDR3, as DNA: TGTGCCAGCAGTTTATTGCGGGACAGCCTTCACTTC. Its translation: CASSLLRDSLHF.

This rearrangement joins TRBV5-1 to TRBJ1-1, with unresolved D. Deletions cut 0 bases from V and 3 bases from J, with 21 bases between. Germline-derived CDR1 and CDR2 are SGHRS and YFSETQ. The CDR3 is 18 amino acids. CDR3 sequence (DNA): TGCGCCAGCAGCTTGGGGCCTCGGGCAGATCGAGAGGACACTGAAGCTTTCTTT. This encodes CASSLGPRADREDTEAFF.

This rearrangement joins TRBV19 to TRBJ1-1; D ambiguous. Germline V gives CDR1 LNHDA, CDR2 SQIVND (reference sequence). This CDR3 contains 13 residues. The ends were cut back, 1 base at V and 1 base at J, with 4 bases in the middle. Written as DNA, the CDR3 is TGTGCCAGTAGTATAGGTTCGAACACTGAAGCTTTCTTT. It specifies CASSIGSNTEAFF.

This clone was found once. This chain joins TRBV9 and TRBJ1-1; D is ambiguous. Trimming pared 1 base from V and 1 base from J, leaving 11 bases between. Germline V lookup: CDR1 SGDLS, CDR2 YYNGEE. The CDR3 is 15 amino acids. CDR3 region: CASSVTGRENTEAFF. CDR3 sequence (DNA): TGTGCCAGCAGCGTAACTGGGAGGGAGAACACTGAAGCTTTCTTT.

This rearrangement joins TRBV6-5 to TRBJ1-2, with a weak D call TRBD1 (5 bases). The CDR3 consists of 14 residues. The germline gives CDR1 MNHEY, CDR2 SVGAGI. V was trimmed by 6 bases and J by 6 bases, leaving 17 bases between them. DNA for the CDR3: TGTGCCAGCAGCCACCTGGGGGATATGAATGGCTACACCTTC. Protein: CASSHLGDMNGYTF.

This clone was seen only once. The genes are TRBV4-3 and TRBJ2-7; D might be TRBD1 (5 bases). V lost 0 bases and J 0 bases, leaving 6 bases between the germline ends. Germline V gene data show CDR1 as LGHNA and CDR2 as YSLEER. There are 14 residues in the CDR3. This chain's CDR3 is CASSQDRASYEQYF. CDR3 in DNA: TGCGCCAGCAGCCAAGACAGGGCCTCCTACGAGCAGTACTTC.

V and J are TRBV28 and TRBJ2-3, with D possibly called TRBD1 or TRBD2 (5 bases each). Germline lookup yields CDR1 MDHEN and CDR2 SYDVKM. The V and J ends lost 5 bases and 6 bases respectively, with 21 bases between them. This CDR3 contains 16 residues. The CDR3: CASSLERGLPTDTQYF. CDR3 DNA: TGTGCCAGCAGTCTAGAGAGGGGCCTACCTACGGATACGCAGTATTTT.

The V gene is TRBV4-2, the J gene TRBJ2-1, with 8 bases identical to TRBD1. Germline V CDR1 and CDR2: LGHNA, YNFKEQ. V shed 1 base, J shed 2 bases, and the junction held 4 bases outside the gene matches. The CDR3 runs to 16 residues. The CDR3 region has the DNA TGTGCCAGCAGCCAAGCGCAGGGGGCCCCCTACAATGAGCAGTTCTTC. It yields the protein CASSQAQGAPYNEQFF.

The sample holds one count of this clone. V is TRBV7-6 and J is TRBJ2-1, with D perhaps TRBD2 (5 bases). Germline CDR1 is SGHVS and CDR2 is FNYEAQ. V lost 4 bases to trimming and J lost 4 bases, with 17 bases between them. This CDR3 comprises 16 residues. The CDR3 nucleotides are TGTGCCAGCAGCTCGCTAGCCGAAGTAGGATACAATGAGCAGTTCTTC. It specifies CASSSLAEVGYNEQFF. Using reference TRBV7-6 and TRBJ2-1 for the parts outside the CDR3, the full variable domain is GAGVSQSPRYKVTKRGQDVALRCDPISGHVSLYWYRQALGQGPEFLTYFNYEAQQDKSGLPNDRFSAERPEGSISTLTIQRTEQRDSAMYRCASSSLAEVGYNEQFFGPGTRLTVL.

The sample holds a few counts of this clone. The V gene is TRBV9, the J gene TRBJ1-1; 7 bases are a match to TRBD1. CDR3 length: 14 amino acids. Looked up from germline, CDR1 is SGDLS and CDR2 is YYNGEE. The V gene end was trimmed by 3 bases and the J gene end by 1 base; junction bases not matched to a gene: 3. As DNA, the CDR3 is TGTGCCAGCAGCGAGGGGACAGCGAACACTGAAGCTTTCTTT. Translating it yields CASSEGTANTEAFF.

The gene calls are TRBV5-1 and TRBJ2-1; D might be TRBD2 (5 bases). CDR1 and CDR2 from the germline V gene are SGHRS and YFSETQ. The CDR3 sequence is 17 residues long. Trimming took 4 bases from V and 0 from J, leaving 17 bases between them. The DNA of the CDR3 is TGCGCCAGCAGCCCGGAGGTAGCTCCAAACTCCTACAATGAGCAGTTCTTC. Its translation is CASSPEVAPNSYNEQFF.

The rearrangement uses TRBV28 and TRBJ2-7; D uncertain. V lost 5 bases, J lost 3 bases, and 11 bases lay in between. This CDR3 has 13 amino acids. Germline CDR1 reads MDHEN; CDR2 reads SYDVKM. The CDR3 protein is CASSPRAGYEQYF. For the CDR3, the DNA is TGTGCCAGCAGTCCCCGGGCTGGCTACGAGCAGTACTTC. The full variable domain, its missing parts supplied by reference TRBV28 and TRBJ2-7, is DVKVTQSSRYLVKRTGEKVFLECVQDMDHENMFWYRQDPGLGLRLIYFSYDVKMKEKGDIPEGYSVSREKKERFSLILESASTNQTSMYLCASSPRAGYEQYFGPGTRLTVT.

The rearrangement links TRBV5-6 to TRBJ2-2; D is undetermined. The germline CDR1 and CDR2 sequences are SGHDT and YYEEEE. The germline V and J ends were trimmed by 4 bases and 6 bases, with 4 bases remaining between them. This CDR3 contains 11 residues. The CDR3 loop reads CASSVPGELFF. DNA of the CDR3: TGTGCCAGCAGCGTTCCCGGGGAGCTGTTTTTT.

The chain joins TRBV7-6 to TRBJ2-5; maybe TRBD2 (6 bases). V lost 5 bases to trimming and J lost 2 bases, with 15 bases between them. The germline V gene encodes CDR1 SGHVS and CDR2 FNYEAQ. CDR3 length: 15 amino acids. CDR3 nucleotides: TGTGCCAGCAGCGAGGGCCGGGACTTACAAGAGACCCAGTACTTC. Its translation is CASSEGRDLQETQYF.